The clone carrying this T cell receptor (beta chain) has just a few counts. The sample originates from a study of T cells in Graves' hyperthyroidism and ophthalmopathy. Background on the study: At initial diagnosis, before any treatment had begun, peripheral blood was obtained.

Researchers took RNA transcripts and amplified the TCR beta CDR3 regions from them. A set of HTBI primers served as the primers for a first-round RT-PCR of the TCR CDR3. MiXCR, applied by TCRdb to the multiplex PCR reads, yields one record per CDR3 protein. The profile shows around 270,000 distinct CDR3 sequences, roughly 19% of them singletons. Germline CDR1 reads LNHDA; CDR2 reads SQIVND (reference sequence). Trimming cost V 3 bases and J 1 base; bases outside gene matches: 7. This CDR3 has 16 residues. The chain uses TRBV19 and TRBJ1-1; 8 bases map to TRBD1. This receptor was identified in a man between 45 and 60 years old with Graves' ophthalmopathy. What was sequenced was blood. Here the CDR3 DNA reads TGTGCCAGTAGTATGGCAGGGGGCGCGTGGAACACTGAAGCTTTCTTT. Translating it yields CASSMAGGAWNTEAFF. The variable domain in full, completed from reference TRBV19 and TRBJ1-1, reads DGGITQSPKYLFRKEGQNVTLSCEQNLNHDAMYWYRQDPGQGLRLIYYSQIVNDFQKGDIAEGYSVSREKKESFPLTVTSAQKNPTAFYLCASSMAGGAWNTEAFFGQGTRLTVV.